This T cell receptor beta chain was found in a study of cytomegalovirus exposure and HLA in healthy donors. As for the study in general: HLA-typed donors were the source of approximately 85 million unique TCRs held in an early data release. Study-level points and caveats: A link between a missense DCLRE1C variant and TCR beta V- and J-gene trimming emerged from a later analysis.

Each donor was healthy, and each was a bone marrow donor. At the time of sampling, donors were nominally healthy, though unrecorded immune exposures were likely. Between the trimmed V and J ends, which lost 4 bases and 6 bases, there was a span of 16 bases. The CDR3 spans 14 residues. Germline V gene data show CDR1 as MDHEN and CDR2 as SYDVKM. Vbeta (60) and Jbeta (13) primers were used in the PCR. Sequencing was performed with immunoSEQ multiplex PCR; in TCRdb, only in-frame clones are kept and a portion is missing. The repertoire includes 150,000 to 200,000 clones, under 85% of them detected once, and around 3.1% sits in the top ten. As to this clone: The target antigen is unknown.

This rearrangement joins TRBV28 to TRBJ2-7; D uncertain. Sequencing was done on a sample of PBMCs. This receptor was taken from a female donor in good health and CMV-seronegative. The CDR3 DNA follows: TGTGCCAGCAGTTCTGCGCCCCTAGTAATCGAGCAGTACTTC. This translates into CASSSAPLVIEQYF. Looking up the rest from reference TRBV28 and TRBJ2-7 gives the full variable domain: DVKVTQSSRYLVKRTGEKVFLECVQDMDHENMFWYRQDPGLGLRLIYFSYDVKMKEKGDIPEGYSVSREKKERFSLILESASTNQTSMYLCASSSAPLVIEQYFGPGTRLTVT.